This passage covers 25 T cell receptor beta chains from one sample sequenced in a study of PD-L1 blockade in urothelial cancer. This sample's time point: pretreatment peripheral blood. The table came from immunoSEQ multiplex PCR; TCRdb's copy has only in-frame clones and leaves some out. Among 90,000 or so clones, 85% to 90% were seen once, and the ten largest hold 1.5% to 2%. The material sequenced was PBMCs, taken around atezolizumab (anti-PD-L1) treatment. All receptors derive from a man in his sixties with urothelial cancer.

The rearrangement joins TRBV18 to TRBJ2-7, with unresolved D. Trimming pared 2 bases from V and 2 bases from J, leaving 16 bases between. The CDR3 has 16 amino acids. Looked up from germline, CDR1 is KGHSH and CDR2 is LQKENI. This chain's CDR3 is CASSPAGSRETYEQYF. In DNA, the CDR3 is TGTGCCAGCTCACCAGCCGGGTCGCGAGAAACCTACGAGCAGTACTTC.

The chain uses TRBV5-1 and TRBJ1-2; 9 nucleotides line up with TRBD1. Trimming took 1 base from V and 3 from J; bases not matched to a gene: 1. The CDR3 is 14 residues long. Germline assignment: CDR1 SGHRS and CDR2 YFSETQ. In DNA, the CDR3 is TGCGCCAGCAGCTTGAGACAGGGGGACTATGGCTACACCTTC. Amino acids: CASSLRQGDYGYTF.

This chain's CDR3 is CAIRDRVPGNTIYF. CDR3 nucleotide sequence: TGTGCCATCAGGGACAGGGTCCCTGGAAACACCATATATTTT. This chain connects TRBV10-3 to TRBJ1-3; TRBD1 matches at 8 bases. The CDR3 has 14 residues. V lost 6 bases to trimming and J lost 2 bases; unmatched junction nucleotides: 3. Germline V CDR1 and CDR2: ENHRY, SYGVKD.

The chain is built from TRBV9 and TRBJ1-5; 7 nucleotides line up with TRBD1. CDR3 length: 14 amino acids. The trim removed 0 bases at V and 6 bases at J, leaving 3 bases unmatched. The germline CDR1 and CDR2 sequences are SGDLS and YYNGEE. The CDR3 loop reads CASSVGGGRQPQHF. CDR3 DNA sequence: TGTGCCAGCAGCGTAGGAGGGGGCCGTCAGCCCCAGCATTTT.

CDR3 in DNA: TGCGCCAGCAGAGGTACAGGGGGAGGACAAGAGACCCAGTACTTC. It specifies CASRGTGGGQETQYF. V is TRBV10-2 and J is TRBJ2-5; 8 nucleotides align to TRBD1. J lost 2 bases, V lost 6 bases, and 8 bases had no gene match. The CDR3 is 15 amino acids. CDR1 and CDR2 from the germline V gene are WSHSY and SAAADI.

The chain combines TRBV27 with TRBJ2-1; 11 bases are shared with TRBD2. Germline CDR1 and CDR2: MNHEY and SMNVEV (reference sequence). Trimming cost V 6 bases and J 14 bases; bases outside gene matches: 9. The CDR3 is 13 residues long. The CDR3 reads CASRGLAGGGEFF. CDR3 DNA sequence: TGTGCCAGCAGGGGGCTAGCGGGGGGCGGGGAGTTCTTC.

This clone was observed a few times. This rearrangement joins TRBV5-4 to TRBJ1-3; 7 bases match TRBD1. CDR3 length: 16 amino acids. Looked up from germline, CDR1 is SGHNT and CDR2 is YYREEE (reference sequence). With V trimmed by 0 bases and J by 2 bases, 5 bases remained unmatched. CDR3 in amino acids: CASSLAGQAPGNTIYF. The CDR3 DNA reads TGTGCCAGCAGCTTGGCCGGACAGGCCCCTGGAAACACCATATATTTT. Full variable domain (rest looked up from reference TRBV5-4 and TRBJ1-3): ETGVTQSPTHLIKTRGQQVTLRCSSQSGHNTVSWYQQALGQGPQFIFQYYREEENGRGNFPPRFSGLQFPNYSSELNVNALELDDSALYLCASSLAGQAPGNTIYFGEGSWLTVV.

The chain uses TRBV9 and TRBJ2-2, with no clear D. V was cut by 1 base and J by 7 bases, with 11 bases left in between. The germline V gene encodes CDR1 SGDLS and CDR2 YYNGEE. The CDR3 has 14 amino acids. The CDR3 is CASSVSPQIGELFF. The CDR3 DNA reads TGTGCCAGCAGCGTAAGTCCGCAGATCGGGGAGCTGTTTTTT.

The chain couples TRBV19 to TRBJ1-2; no reliable D call. CDR1 and CDR2 (germline): LNHDA, SQIVND (reference sequence). The CDR3 spans 13 residues. Deletions cut 3 bases from V and 3 bases from J, with 8 bases between. CDR3 coding DNA: TGTGCCAGTAGTATCAGGTTGGACTATGGCTACACCTTC. Translation gives CASSIRLDYGYTF.

This chain joins TRBV11-2 and TRBJ1-2; D unresolved. CDR1 and CDR2 (germline): SGHAT, FQNNGV. V shed 5 bases and J shed 2 bases, with 24 bases lying between them. This CDR3 comprises 18 residues. The DNA for the CDR3 is TGTGCCAGCAGCGATGAGGGCTCCTGGACCAGCCTCAACTATGGCTACACCTTC. Encoded protein: CASSDEGSWTSLNYGYTF.

This clone was recorded once. V is TRBV27 and J is TRBJ2-1; 7 nucleotides line up with TRBD2. The germline V gene has CDR1 MNHEY and CDR2 SMNVEV (reference sequence). V dropped 3 bases and J dropped 0; count of bases not matched to a gene: 2. The CDR3 runs to 15 residues. The CDR3, as DNA: TGTGCCAGCAGTTTGGGCGGGAGCTCCTACAATGAGCAGTTCTTC. Protein sequence: CASSLGGSSYNEQFF.

The chain couples TRBV7-9 to TRBJ1-6; 9 nucleotides align to TRBD1. This CDR3 spans 16 amino acids. The J segment lost 6 bases and the V segment lost 6 bases, leaving 9 bases of the junction unmatched. CDR1 and CDR2 (germline): SEHNR, FQNEAQ (reference sequence). The CDR3 DNA follows: TGTGCCAGCAGAGTACGAGGGGACAGGGTTAATTCACCCCTCCACTTT. As protein: CASRVRGDRVNSPLHF.

The chain recombines TRBV28 with TRBJ1-5; unclear D gene. The CDR3 loop spans 12 amino acids. Between the trimmed V and J ends, which lost 5 bases and 1 base, there was a span of 3 bases. Germline CDR1 and CDR2: MDHEN and SYDVKM. CDR3 nucleotide sequence: TGTGCCAGCAGTGAGAGCAATCAGCCCCAGCATTTT. It is translated as CASSESNQPQHF.

The chain joins TRBV5-1 to TRBJ1-1; D possibly corresponds to TRBD1 (6 bases). Germline V gives CDR1 SGHRS, CDR2 YFSETQ. This CDR3 is built from 12 residues. The V and J ends lost 4 bases and 5 bases respectively, with 9 bases between them. CDR3 nucleotide sequence: TGCGCCAGCAGCCTACAGGGTACTGAAGCTTTCTTT. As protein: CASSLQGTEAFF. Based on the CDR3 plus reference TRBV5-1 and TRBJ1-1, the full variable domain is KAGVTQTPRYLIKTRGQQVTLSCSPISGHRSVSWYQQTPGQGLQFLFEYFSETQRNKGNFPGRFSGRQFSNSRSEMNVSTLELGDSALYLCASSLQGTEAFFGQGTRLTVV.

J is TRBJ1-1 and V is TRBV9; D is uncertain. CDR1 is SGDLS, CDR2 YYNGEE, per germline. The CDR3 consists of 13 residues. Trimming pared 0 bases from V and 0 bases from J, leaving 3 bases between. This CDR3 is CASSVVLNTEAFF. The CDR3 DNA is TGTGCCAGCAGCGTAGTATTGAACACTGAAGCTTTCTTT. The complete variable domain, with remaining parts taken from reference TRBV9 and TRBJ1-1, reads DSGVTQTPKHLITATGQRVTLRCSPRSGDLSVYWYQQSLDQGLQFLIQYYNGEERAKGNILERFSAQQFPDLHSELNLSSLELGDSALYFCASSVVLNTEAFFGQGTRLTVV.

The V gene is TRBV10-3, the J gene TRBJ2-5; D gene ambiguous. Germline lookup yields CDR1 ENHRY and CDR2 SYGVKD. Trimming shortened V by 6 bases and J by 5 bases, and 13 bases separated the two germline ends. This CDR3 spans 13 amino acids. Here the CDR3 reads CAIRGGSEETQYF. The DNA of the CDR3 is TGTGCCATCAGGGGTGGGTCGGAGGAGACCCAGTACTTC.

The V and J genes are TRBV4-3 and TRBJ2-2; D remains ambiguous. Looked up from germline, CDR1 is LGHNA and CDR2 is YSLEER. V lost 0 bases to trimming and J lost 6 bases, with 11 bases between them. This CDR3 region has 15 residues. The CDR3 nucleotides are TGCGCCAGCAGCCAAGATGCTATTAGATCCGGGGAGCTGTTTTTT. It yields the protein CASSQDAIRSGELFF.

V is TRBV7-2 and J is TRBJ2-3; possible D gene TRBD1, 5 bases. V dropped 2 bases and J dropped 0 bases, with 15 bases sitting between them. CDR3 length: 17 amino acids. CDR1 SGHTA and CDR2 FQGNSA come from the germline V gene. The CDR3 reads CASSLFVGDTSTDTQYF. The CDR3 DNA reads TGTGCCAGCAGCTTATTCGTAGGGGATACTAGCACAGATACGCAGTATTTT.

This clone has only one observation. This chain links TRBV27 with TRBJ1-5; D is perhaps TRBD1 (6 bases). Looked up from germline, CDR1 is MNHEY and CDR2 is SMNVEV (reference sequence). V was trimmed by 3 bases and J by 4 bases, leaving 10 bases between them. The CDR3 has 14 residues. CDR3 sequence reads: CASSLVRGNQPQHF. As DNA, the CDR3 is TGTGCCAGCAGTTTGGTCAGGGGAAATCAGCCCCAGCATTTT.

V is TRBV2 and J is TRBJ1-2; 8 bases fit TRBD1. After removal of 5 bases from V and 6 bases from J, the junction contained 5 bases not matched to a gene. The germline V gene encodes CDR1 SNHLY and CDR2 FYNNEI. This CDR3 has 13 residues. In DNA form, the CDR3 reads TGTGCCAGCAGTCTCCCAGGGGGCGATGGCTACACCTTC. This gives the protein CASSLPGGDGYTF.

V and J are TRBV5-6 and TRBJ1-1; 7 nucleotides align to TRBD1. The CDR3 runs 14 residues. The V segment lost 5 bases and the J segment 4 bases; nucleotides outside the gene matches: 8. The V gene's germline CDR1 is SGHDT and CDR2 YYEEEE. The CDR3 DNA is TGTGCCAGCAGGGGGCTGACAGGGCTCACTGAAGCTTTCTTT. It translates to CASRGLTGLTEAFF. The whole variable domain, filled in from reference TRBV5-6 and TRBJ1-1, reads DAGVTQSPTHLIKTRGQQVTLRCSPKSGHDTVSWYQQALGQGPQFIFQYYEEEERQRGNFPDRFSGHQFPNYSSELNVNALLLGDSALYLCASRGLTGLTEAFFGQGTRLTVV.

The chain recombines TRBV5-1 with TRBJ1-6; D possibly corresponds to TRBD1 (5 bases). This CDR3 spans 13 amino acids. The V gene lost 9 bases and the J gene lost 7 bases, with 14 bases spanning the gap. Germline CDR1 reads SGHRS; CDR2 reads YFSETQ. CDR3 in DNA: TGCGCCACCACCCGGCGGGGGAATTCACCCCTCCACTTT. This codes for CATTRRGNSPLHF.

The chain has TRBV19 and TRBJ2-7; D is ambiguous. This CDR3 comprises 15 residues. Germline CDR1 is LNHDA and CDR2 is SQIVND (reference sequence). With 1 base removed from V and 6 bases from J, the gap between germline ends came to 16 bases. DNA for the CDR3: TGTGCCAGTAGTATAGCGGCCAGTCAAGCGCGCGAGCAGTACTTC. Encoded protein: CASSIAASQAREQYF.

The V call is TRBV28, the J call TRBJ1-3; 11 positions agree with TRBD1. Trimming cost V 6 bases and J 2 bases; bases outside gene matches: 6. The CDR3 consists of 16 residues. Looked up from germline, CDR1 is MDHEN and CDR2 is SYDVKM. For the CDR3, the DNA is TGTGCCAGCAGCGGGGCGGGACAGGGGGCTGGAAACACCATATATTTT. Translation: CASSGAGQGAGNTIYF.

This chain links TRBV15 with TRBJ2-5; D gene uncertain. There are 12 residues in the CDR3. Germline V CDR1 and CDR2: LNHNV, YYDKDF (reference sequence). Trimming shortened V by 0 bases and J by 4 bases, and 3 bases separated the two germline ends. The CDR3, as DNA: TGTGCCACCAGCAGAGATCGAGAGACCCAGTACTTC. Its translation is CATSRDRETQYF.